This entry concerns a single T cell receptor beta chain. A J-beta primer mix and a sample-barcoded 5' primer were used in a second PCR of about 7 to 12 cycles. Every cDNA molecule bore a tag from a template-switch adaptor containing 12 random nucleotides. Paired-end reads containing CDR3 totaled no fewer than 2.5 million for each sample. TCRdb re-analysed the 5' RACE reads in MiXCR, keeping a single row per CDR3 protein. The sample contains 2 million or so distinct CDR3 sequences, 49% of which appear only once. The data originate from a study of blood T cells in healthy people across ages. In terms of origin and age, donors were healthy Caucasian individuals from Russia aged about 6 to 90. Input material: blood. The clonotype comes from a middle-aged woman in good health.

The CDR3 nucleotides are TGTGCGAGTACGGGAGTCTTCCACAATGAGCAGTTCTTC. Its protein product is CASTGVFHNEQFF. The chain recombines TRBV6-4 with TRBJ2-1; TRBD2 is a possible D gene (6 bases). The CDR3 consists of 13 residues. CDR1 and CDR2 (germline): MRHNA, SNTAGT.